This T cell receptor beta chain appears in the sequencing data of a study of early T cells in non-severe SARS-CoV-2 infection (dated by TCRdb to the early 2020s). Regarding the study in general: TCR sequencing used bulk RNA from unsorted whole blood, so alpha and beta chains could not be paired. Broader findings and caveats from the paper: Matching against VDJdb was skewed toward anti-spike CD8 responses, likely underestimated virus-specific expansions, and missed private and CD4 specificities.

In this sample, this clonotype turned up many times. There is no known antigen for this receptor. No base quality information exists; no much larger clone differs at one position. A distance of 22 bases separates the germline ends of V and J, which lose 1 base and 7 bases respectively. CDR1 and CDR2 (KGHSH, LQKENI) derive from the germline V gene. Measured from the cysteine to the phenylalanine, the CDR3 is 17 residues long. Only the CDR3 region is kept as DNA, spanning 51 bases read in frame from base 1. The study was a case-control design nested within a healthcare worker cohort in London, UK, with weekly nasopharyngeal swab PCR tests and blood sampling. Healthcare workers were enrolled in the week of the UK lockdown, from 23 to 31 March 2020, and were followed every week for up to about 16 weeks. Library creation used 5' RACE. Data came from a NextSeq 500. To correct for sequencing error and PCR bias, the TCR library protocol tagged individual cDNA molecules with unique molecular identifiers. TCR alpha and beta chains were both sequenced, and the abundances of alpha and beta sequences in each sample were closely correlated with each other. Under the source paper's analysis protocol: Decombinator V4 was used to annotate the V gene, J gene and CDR3 of the TCR sequences. TCRs were defined as expanded if a significant change between any two time points was detected under a Poisson model with p below 0.0001. TCR abundances were normalised to the total number of TCRs sequenced in each sample and reported as counts per million. MAIT TCRs were defined by TRAV1-2 paired with TRAJ12, TRAJ20 or TRAJ33, and iNKT TCRs by TRAV10 paired with TRAJ18. A search of VDJdb, accessed on 1 November 2021, was run for TCRs annotated to CMV, EBV and SARS-CoV-2, with TCRs annotated for multiple antigens excluded. TCRdb ran its own pipeline on the public reads, namely fastp trimming at Q25 and MiXCR clone calling, and kept in-frame beta chains. Each CDR3 protein appears once, grouped with its most common genes and DNA. The authors' filters were not applied to this entry. The sample contains 36,000 or so distinct CDR3 sequences, roughly 4.5% of them found a single time. The ten largest make up more than 5% of the sample.

The TCR comes from an adult who was a healthcare worker with PCR-confirmed SARS-CoV-2 infection or an uninfected control (not recorded which). Sequences were obtained from whole blood. The V and J segments used are TRBV18 and TRBJ1-1; the D gene remains uncertain. The CDR3 reads CASSPLRLAPLEVEAFF. The base sequence is TGTGCCAGCTCACCACTTCGCCTCGCCCCCCTGGAGGTTGAAGCTTTCTTT.